This TCR beta chain was identified during a study of monozygotic twins with inflammatory bowel disease. For every donor, one blood sample of over 2 ml was drawn. The CDR3 runs 16 residues. Germline-derived CDR1 and CDR2 are SGHTA and FQGNSA. Overall study findings and caveats: TCRbeta diversity (inverse Simpson) was lower in IBD patients than in healthy co-twins. No difference in repertoire similarity was seen between concordant and discordant twins, possibly because power was limited. Among patients, repertoires may have gained variability from differing immunosuppressive treatments.

TCRdb reanalyzed the 5' RACE reads, giving one entry per CDR3 protein sequence and no DNA. There are approximately 390,000 distinct CDR3 sequences in the sample, with roughly 2.5% held by the top ten. Concerning this clonotype itself: Its antigen remains unidentified.

Sequencing input: blood. This chain connects TRBV7-2 to TRBJ2-1; TCRdb designates TRBD2, a call that cannot be tested without DNA. This receptor was obtained from a human donor with ulcerative colitis or Crohn's disease, or a healthy co-twin of an affected twin (not recorded which). The CDR3 sequence: CASSRTSGNSYNEQFF.